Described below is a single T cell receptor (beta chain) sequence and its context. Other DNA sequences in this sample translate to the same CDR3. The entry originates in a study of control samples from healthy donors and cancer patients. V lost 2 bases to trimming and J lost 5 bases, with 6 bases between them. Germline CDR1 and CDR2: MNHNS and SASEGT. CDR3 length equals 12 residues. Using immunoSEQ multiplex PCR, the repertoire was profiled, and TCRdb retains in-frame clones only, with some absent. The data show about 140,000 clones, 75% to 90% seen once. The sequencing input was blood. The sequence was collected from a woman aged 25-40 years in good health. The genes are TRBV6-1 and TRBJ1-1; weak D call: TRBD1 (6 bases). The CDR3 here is CASSERGTEAFF. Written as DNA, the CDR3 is TGTGCCAGCAGTGAAAGGGGGACTGAAGCTTTCTTT.